The present TCR beta chain was sequenced within a study of Graves' ophthalmopathy and Graves' hyperthyroidism. Germline loops: CDR1 MNHEY, CDR2 SVGAGI. V dropped 6 bases and J dropped 5; count of bases not matched to a gene: 12. The CDR3 has 18 amino acids. From RNA, the CDR3 regions of TCR beta chains were amplified and sequenced. An initial RT-PCR round employing HTBI primers preceded a second-round multiplex PCR. TCRdb reprocessed the multiplex PCR reads with MiXCR, giving one entry per CDR3 protein. The table lists more than 300,000 distinct CDR3 sequences, 15% of them singletons, with roughly 7% in the top ten. The authors defined stable hyperthyroidism as no ophthalmopathy within 18 months of follow-up. Ten or more counts support this clonotype.

The TCR comes from a woman between 18 and 29 years old with stable Graves' hyperthyroidism. The chain combines TRBV6-5 with TRBJ1-6; 11 bases line up with TRBD1. The sample consisted of peripheral blood. In DNA form, the CDR3 reads TGTGCCAGCAGAAGATTCGGACAGGGGGCGAGAAATAATTCACCCCTCCACTTT. It yields the protein CASRRFGQGARNNSPLHF.